These 8 T cell receptor beta chains came from one sample sequenced in a study of Graves' ophthalmopathy and Graves' hyperthyroidism. CDR3 regions of TCR beta were amplified from RNA transcripts. HTBI primers served in a first-round RT-PCR, which a second-round multiplex PCR followed. TCRdb re-derived calls from the multiplex PCR reads in MiXCR, one entry per CDR3 protein. This sample yields about 410,000 distinct CDR3 sequences, of which around 20% are seen a single time; about 1.4% belongs to the top ten. Sequenced: peripheral blood. Receptor source: a woman aged 18-29 years with Graves' ophthalmopathy.

This clonotype has at least ten counts. The V and J genes are TRBV6-5 and TRBJ2-2; 9 positions match TRBD2. Trimming at V came to 0 bases and at J to 2 bases, leaving 4 bases not matched to a gene. This CDR3 has 17 residues. The germline V gene encodes CDR1 MNHEY and CDR2 SVGAGI. The CDR3 is CASSYSELAGNTGELFF. The CDR3 region has the DNA TGTGCCAGCAGTTACTCCGAACTAGCGGGCAACACCGGGGAGCTGTTTTTT.

This chain uses TRBV12-5 with TRBJ1-2; unclear D gene. Germline V gene sequence: CDR1 LGHNT, CDR2 FRNRAP. CDR3 size: 14 residues. V was trimmed by 5 bases and J by 8 bases, leaving 18 bases between them. CDR3 bases: TGTGCTAGTGGTCCGCCTACGTGGGGTCAAGGCTACACCTTC. Residues: CASGPPTWGQGYTF.

This clonotype was recorded at least ten times. This chain connects TRBV12-3 or TRBV12-4 to TRBJ1-2; D unclear. Trimming took off 5 bases at V and 0 bases at J, with 10 bases between the two ends. The CDR3 sequence is 14 residues long. CDR3 coding DNA: TGTGCCAGCAGTGGAGAATTCCCTAACTATGGCTACACCTTC. Residues: CASSGEFPNYGYTF.

This clonotype was observed at least ten times. The rearrangement joins TRBV7-2 to TRBJ2-4; tentatively, D is TRBD2 (6 bases). The germline V gene has CDR1 SGHTA and CDR2 FQGNSA. The V and J ends lost 5 bases and 3 bases respectively, with 20 bases between them. The CDR3 runs to 17 residues. Here the CDR3 DNA reads TGTGCCAGCAGCCCCTTTAGGGCGGGGCGGAACAAAAACATTCAGTACTTC. Amino acids: CASSPFRAGRNKNIQYF.

There are many counts of this clonotype. The junction departs from the called germline gene at one end, perhaps through a read error. The V gene is TRBV6-2 or TRBV6-3, the J gene TRBJ2-6, with TRBD2 identical over 8 bases. Germline lookup yields CDR1 MNHEY and CDR2 SVGEGT. This CDR3 has 18 amino acids. DNA for the CDR3: TGTGTCAGCGGGGGCCTTTTAGACACCGTCTCTGGGGCCAACGTCCTGACTTTC. Its protein product is CVSGGLLDTVSGANVLTF.

This clonotype has a count of ten or more. The chain links TRBV28 to TRBJ2-7; 8 positions agree with TRBD2. CDR3 length: 16 residues. V shed 7 bases, J shed 1 base, and the junction held 12 bases outside the gene matches. CDR1 is MDHEN, CDR2 SYDVKM, per germline. DNA for the CDR3: TGTGCCAGCATTTCCCAACAGGGCGGGGGGTCCTACGAGCAGTACTTC. This codes for CASISQQGGGSYEQYF.

There are many counts of this clonotype. This rearrangement joins TRBV20-1 to TRBJ2-5; D uncertain. CDR1 DFQATT and CDR2 SNEGSKA come from the germline V gene (reference sequence). This CDR3 is built from 13 residues. Trimming removed 2 bases from V and 4 bases from J, with 11 bases in between. The CDR3 protein is CSARKGIRETQYF. The CDR3 nucleotides are TGCAGTGCTAGAAAGGGAATCAGAGAGACCCAGTACTTC.

Ten or more counts support this clonotype. The V and J genes are TRBV6-2 or TRBV6-3 and TRBJ2-5, with 7 bases matching TRBD1. The CDR3 is 13 residues long. The germline V gene encodes CDR1 MNHEY and CDR2 SVGEGT. Trimming took 2 bases from V and 7 from J; bases not matched to a gene: 4. CDR3 loop: CASSYQGEPTQYF. The CDR3 DNA reads TGTGCCAGCAGTTACCAGGGGGAGCCGACCCAGTACTTC.